This is a list of T cell receptor beta chains from one sample in a study of immune evolution from preneoplasia to lung adenocarcinoma. Assay used: immunoSEQ multiplex PCR; TCRdb lists only in-frame clones, some missing. The data contain more than 8,000 clones, about 80% of them singletons. Sequencing used FFPE minimally invasive lung adenocarcinoma tissue. The receptors here all came from a person between 65 and 79 years old with lung adenocarcinoma. Some clones in this sample may be carry-over from other donors' samples. Both conserved end residues are part of each CDR3. The D gene is left open where the match is weak. Clone size is given for some rows only: seen once, a few or many times, or a class if the clone is expanded.

size	V	D	J	DNA	CDR3
NA	TRBV27	TRBD1	TRBJ2-1	TGTGCCAGCAGTTTAAATTATGGGGGACAGGCCTACAATGAGCAGTTCTTC	CASSLNYGGQAYNEQFF
NA	TRBV19	TRBD1	TRBJ1-2	TGTGCCAGTAGTACCTTCGGGACAGGGGTGACTAACTATGGCTACACCTTC	CASSTFGTGVTNYGYTF
NA	TRBV20-1	NA	TRBJ1-1	TGCAGTGCTAGGGAGAACACTGAAGCTTTCTTT	CSARENTEAFF
NA	TRBV5-5	NA	TRBJ2-5	TGTGCCAGCAGCTTTCTACGGGCGCAAGAGACCCAGTACTTC	CASSFLRAQETQYF
NA	TRBV7-9	NA	TRBJ2-5	TGTGCCAGCAGCACACTCGAGACCCAGTACTTC	CASSTLETQYF
NA	TRBV28	TRBD2	TRBJ2-1	TGTGCCAGCAGTTTAGGGCTAGCGGGAGACAATGAGCAGTTCTTC	CASSLGLAGDNEQFF
few	TRBV28	TRBD1	TRBJ2-7	TGTGCCAGCTTGACAGGGGATCGTCAGGAGCAGTACTTC	CASLTGDRQEQYF
NA	TRBV10-2	NA	TRBJ2-3	TGCGCCAGCAACGGGTACGCTGGCACAGATACGCAGTATTTT	CASNGYAGTDTQYF
NA	TRBV7-9	TRBD1	TRBJ1-2	TGTGCCAGCAGCTTAAAGTCCTTGGGACAGGGGGGTTCTGGCTACACCTTC	CASSLKSLGQGGSGYTF
NA	TRBV19	NA	TRBJ1-5	TGTGCCAGTAGTATAAGGGGGACTCAGCCCCAGCATTTT	CASSIRGTQPQHF
NA	TRBV15	NA	TRBJ1-2	TGTGCCACCAGCAGAGAGGGGCAGTTCTATGGCTACACCTTC	CATSREGQFYGYTF
NA	TRBV5-6	NA	TRBJ1-5	TGTGCCAGCAGCTTTAGGGACGGAGTAAATCAGCCCCAGCATTTT	CASSFRDGVNQPQHF
NA	TRBV9	TRBD1	TRBJ2-7	TGTGCCAGCAGCGTTTTACCGGGACAGAGCTACGAGCAGTACTTC	CASSVLPGQSYEQYF
NA	TRBV12-5	TRBD2	TRBJ2-1	TGTGCTAGTGGTTTGGGGACTAGCGGGAGGGCCGGTGAGCAGTTCTTC	CASGLGTSGRAGEQFF
NA	TRBV6-6	TRBD1	TRBJ1-1	TGTGCCAGCAGTTCCCGGGACAGGATCATAGGTGAAGCTTTCTTT	CASSSRDRIIGEAFF
NA	TRBV2	NA	TRBJ2-5	TGTGCCAGCAAAATTGTCAGGGAGCAGACCCAGTACTTC	CASKIVREQTQYF
NA	TRBV5-1	NA	TRBJ2-6	TGCGCCAGCAGCTTGGATCAACAGTTCTCTGGGGCCAACGTCCTGACTTTC	CASSLDQQFSGANVLTF
NA	TRBV7-2	NA	TRBJ2-7	TGTGCCAGCAGCGTAGGGCCCACATTAATCTACGAGCAGTACTTC	CASSVGPTLIYEQYF
NA	TRBV2	TRBD2	TRBJ2-4	TGTGCCAGCAGGGAGCGGGAAGGTCTAAACATTCAGTACTTC	CASREREGLNIQYF
NA	TRBV7-6	TRBD1	TRBJ2-7	TGTGCCAGCAGCCCGGGACAGGGACGCTACGAGCAGTACTTC	CASSPGQGRYEQYF
NA	TRBV5-6	TRBD1	TRBJ1-2	TGTGCCAGCAGCTTGGGAGGACAGGGGAATAACTATGGCTACACCTTC	CASSLGGQGNNYGYTF
NA	TRBV19	NA	TRBJ1-2	TGTGCCAGTAAGGAGGAAATGACTAGGTATGGCTACACCTTC	CASKEEMTRYGYTF
NA	TRBV6-5	NA	TRBJ2-2	TGTGCCAGCAGTTACGATGCGAACACCGGGGAGCTGTTTTTT	CASSYDANTGELFF
NA	TRBV5-1	NA	TRBJ2-1	TGCGCCAGCAGAATGGGGCTAGCGACCCACTCCTACAATGAGCAGTTCTTC	CASRMGLATHSYNEQFF
NA	TRBV30	NA	TRBJ1-4	TGTGCCTGGAGTCCCTCCAGGGCTACTAATGAAAAACTGTTTTTT	CAWSPSRATNEKLFF
NA	TRBV14	NA	TRBJ2-1	TGTGCCAGCAGTACCCCCGGGGGCGGGGCTGAGGAGCAGTTCTTC	CASSTPGGGAEEQFF
NA	TRBV6-6	NA	TRBJ2-1	TGTGCCAGCAGTTACTCGAACCAGTACAATGAGCAGTTCTTC	CASSYSNQYNEQFF
NA	TRBV19	TRBD1	TRBJ1-2	TGTGCCAGTAGTATGTCACTGGCAGGGGGATATGGCTACACCTTC	CASSMSLAGGYGYTF
NA	TRBV19	TRBD1	TRBJ1-1	TGTGCCAGTAGTCCCCCGACAGGGCGTGAAGCTTTCTTT	CASSPPTGREAFF
once	TRBV6-5	NA	TRBJ1-1	TGTGCCAGCAGTAAAGAATATCGGGGAGCCACTGAAGCTTTCTTT	CASSKEYRGATEAFF
few	TRBV6-1	TRBD1	TRBJ1-6	TGTGCCAGCATCCGGGACAGGGCCCTAAATTCACCCCTCCACTTT	CASIRDRALNSPLHF
NA	TRBV2	TRBD1	TRBJ1-5	TGTGCCAGCAGCGAAGAGACAGGGAGTGGGCAGCCCCAGCATTTT	CASSEETGSGQPQHF
NA	TRBV10-2	TRBD2	TRBJ2-5	TGCGCCAGCAGTGAGACCCGGGGGGGAGAGACCCAGTACTTC	CASSETRGGETQYF
NA	TRBV27	TRBD2	TRBJ2-5	TGTGCCAGCAGACTAGCGGGGGGGCGAGAGACCCAGTACTTC	CASRLAGGRETQYF
few	TRBV27	NA	TRBJ1-1	TGTGCCAGCAGTTTATCGGGGCAGAACACTGAAGCTTTCTTT	CASSLSGQNTEAFF
NA	TRBV27	NA	TRBJ2-1	TGTGCCAGCAGTTTGAACGGGGCAGGTTACAATGAGCAGTTCTTC	CASSLNGAGYNEQFF
once	TRBV7-3	NA	TRBJ2-2	TGTGCCAGCAGCTTAACGTCGCGGGGCTCGAACACCGGGGAGCTGTTTTTT	CASSLTSRGSNTGELFF
NA	TRBV11-1	NA	TRBJ1-6	TGTGCCAGCAGCTTACGAGGGGGTTCTACCTCCGAACTCCACTTT	CASSLRGGSTSELHF
once	TRBV28	NA	TRBJ2-7	TGTGCCAGCAGATTAGGGTCCTACGAGCAGTACTTC	CASRLGSYEQYF
few	TRBV19	NA	TRBJ1-2	TGTGCCAGAGATGGCTACACCTTC	CARDGYTF
NA	TRBV19	NA	TRBJ2-7	TGTGCCAGTACCCGGGGCGGACAGTCCTACGAGCAGTACTTC	CASTRGGQSYEQYF
NA	TRBV28	NA	TRBJ2-5	TGTGCCAGCAGTACCCCCCCGTCAGGGCCTCTGGAGACCCAGTACTTC	CASSTPPSGPLETQYF
NA	TRBV4-1	NA	TRBJ2-5	TGCGCCAGCAGCAAGGCCCCCGGGGGAGAGCGAGAGACCCAGTACTTC	CASSKAPGGERETQYF
NA	TRBV29-1	NA	TRBJ2-7	TGCAGCGTTGAAAACCGCTACGAGCAGTACTTC	CSVENRYEQYF
NA	TRBV19	NA	TRBJ1-5	TGTGCCAGTAGTATAAAGTTAGGGATAGAGCCCCAGCATTTT	CASSIKLGIEPQHF
NA	TRBV27	NA	TRBJ1-4	TGTGCCAGCAGTGTTCAGCACAGCCCGGGCTGGGAAAAACTGTTTTTT	CASSVQHSPGWEKLFF
NA	TRBV5-1	NA	TRBJ1-1	TGCGCCAGCAGCTTGGCCGGCGCCTACACTGAAGCTTTCTTT	CASSLAGAYTEAFF
NA	TRBV6-6	NA	TRBJ2-7	TGTGCCAGCAGTTCCCACACAAGCTACGAGCAGTACTTC	CASSSHTSYEQYF
NA	TRBV27	NA	TRBJ1-3	TGTGCCAGCAGTCGGGACCCCTTTGCTGGAAACACCATATATTTT	CASSRDPFAGNTIYF
NA	TRBV30	TRBD2	TRBJ2-1	TGTGCCTGGAGTGCCCGGGCGACTAGCGGGAGAGACGATGAGCAGTTCTTC	CAWSARATSGRDDEQFF
NA	TRBV19	NA	TRBJ1-6	TGTGCCAGTAGTCCCCGGAGGGGCGGCTCACCCCTCCACTTT	CASSPRRGGSPLHF
NA	TRBV7-9	NA	TRBJ2-5	TGTGCCAGCAGCTTAGAAGCCATGCAAGAGACCCAGTACTTC	CASSLEAMQETQYF
NA	TRBV5-4	TRBD1	TRBJ1-2	TGTGCCAGCAGCCCGGGACAGGGAGCTAACTATGGCTACACCTTC	CASSPGQGANYGYTF
NA	TRBV30	NA	TRBJ2-4	TGTGCCTGGAGTGTGGGGGGGCAGTCAAACATTCAGTACTTC	CAWSVGGQSNIQYF
NA	TRBV7-9	TRBD1	TRBJ2-5	TGTGCCAGCAGCTTAGCGCCGGGGGGACAGGGTGAGACCCAGTACTTC	CASSLAPGGQGETQYF
NA	TRBV29-1	NA	TRBJ2-5	TGCAGCGGTGTAGCTCCGGAGACCCAGTACTTC	CSGVAPETQYF